This TCR beta chain is from a study of blood T cell repertoires in COVID-19. Study context: The study drew acute and convalescent COVID-19 samples from the United States, Italy and Spain. Sources were T cells, B-cell-depleted T cells, or PBMCs; the material itself was cDNA or gDNA.

Per the original methods: Amplification from reference gene primers served as the basis for estimated nucleated cell counts. Clones were sequenced by immunoSEQ multiplex PCR, and TCRdb holds only the in-frame ones, with some missing. The D gene and trimming were derived from the DNA, and the V and J assignments and clone size from that table. The top ten clones hold 3.5% to 4.5% of a sample with roughly 84,000 clones, over 70% of them seen once. Only a few counts were recorded for this clone. This CDR3 has 14 residues. Trimming cost V 4 bases and J 2 bases; bases outside gene matches: 4. From germline, CDR1 is MNHEY and CDR2 SVGEGT.

The chain carries TRBV6-2 or TRBV6-3 and TRBJ2-7, with 8 bases aligning to TRBD1. This sequence was found in a woman aged 50 to 65 with acute or convalescent COVID-19. The sequenced sample was peripheral blood. Here the CDR3 reads CASSSGQGPYEQYF. CDR3 bases: TGTGCCAGCAGTTCCGGACAGGGTCCCTACGAGCAGTACTTC.